This TCR beta chain was recorded in a study of shared clonotypes between healthy human individuals. The run depth of the assay was deep. Clones were read by immunoSEQ multiplex PCR, and TCRdb kept only the in-frame ones, dropping some. The sample contains approximately 500,000 clones, about four fifths of which appear only once. None of the donors, who were healthy HIV-negative adults, had recently had acute infections or vaccinations. The CDR3 totals 14 residues. V gave up 3 bases and J gave up 4 bases, with 8 bases separating them. CDR1 and CDR2 (germline): SGHNT, YYREEE (reference sequence). This chain uses TRBV5-4 with TRBJ2-6; D is undetermined. The sample comprised PBMCs. The origin of this receptor is a woman aged 40 to 50 in good health. Some clones in this sample may be carry-over from other donors' samples. Here the CDR3 DNA reads TGTGCCAGCAGCTCTACTGAGGGGGCCAACGTCCTGACTTTC. Amino acids: CASSSTEGANVLTF.